This paragraph covers one TCR beta chain sequence. Its target is unknown. Using a J-beta primer mix together with a sample-barcoded 5' primer, a second PCR was run for roughly 7 to 12 cycles. The authors tagged each cDNA molecule using a template-switch adaptor with 12 random nucleotides. CDR3-containing paired-end reads numbering at least 2.5 million came from each sample. TCRdb independently ran MiXCR on the 5' RACE reads; one entry per CDR3 protein. Among over 500,000 distinct CDR3 sequences listed, approximately 52% were seen once. This record comes from a study of blood T cells in healthy people across ages. Broader study findings: Per-million-T-cell TCR beta diversity fell roughly linearly with age. Higher diversity and more naive CD4+ cells were features of long-lived donors, compared to aged donors.

In germline, CDR1 is MNHEY, CDR2 SVGAGI. The CDR3 has 16 residues. The ends were cut back, 7 bases at V and 0 bases at J, with 16 bases in the middle. The receptor's source is a woman at least 80 years old in good health. The gene calls are TRBV6-5 and TRBJ2-1, with D possibly TRBD2 on 5 matching bases. Sequencing was done on a sample of blood. The CDR3 bases are TGTGCCAGCACTCTCTTCTCTAGCCCCTCCTACAATGAGCAGTTCTTC. It is translated as CASTLFSSPSYNEQFF.